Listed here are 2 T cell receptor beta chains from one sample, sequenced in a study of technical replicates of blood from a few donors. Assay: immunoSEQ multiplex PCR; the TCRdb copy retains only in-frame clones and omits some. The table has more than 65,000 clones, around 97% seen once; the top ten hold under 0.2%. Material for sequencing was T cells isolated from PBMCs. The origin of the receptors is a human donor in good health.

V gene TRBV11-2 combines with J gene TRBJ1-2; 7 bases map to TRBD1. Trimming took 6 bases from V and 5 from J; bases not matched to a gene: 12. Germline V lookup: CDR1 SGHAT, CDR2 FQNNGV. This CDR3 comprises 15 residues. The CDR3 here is CASSPVRGTVYGYTF. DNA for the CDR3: TGTGCCAGCAGTCCCGTCCGCGGGACAGTATATGGCTACACCTTC.

The CDR3 spells CASSMEQGTSGANVLTF. The CDR3 DNA follows: TGTGCCAGTAGTATGGAACAGGGGACCTCTGGGGCCAACGTCCTGACTTTC. J is TRBJ2-6 and V is TRBV19; 7 nucleotides agree with TRBD1. The CDR3 length is 17 residues. Germline CDR1 LNHDA, CDR2 SQIVND (reference sequence). Germline trimming cut 3 bases from V and 0 bases from J; bases unmatched to any gene: 5.